The 6 T cell receptor beta chains in this list originate from one sample, sequenced in a study of PD-L1 blockade in urothelial cancer. Assay: immunoSEQ multiplex PCR; the TCRdb copy retains only in-frame clones and omits some. This table has some 84,000 clones, about 81% appearing once. The sample was PBMCs, taken around atezolizumab (anti-PD-L1) treatment. The source is a man in his 70s with urothelial cancer.

DNA of the CDR3: TGTGCCAGCAGTTACTCCGGGGGAGAATATGGCTACACCTTC. This sequence encodes CASSYSGGEYGYTF. The chain is built from TRBV6-5 and TRBJ1-2; tentative D call: TRBD1 (5 bases). This CDR3 has 14 residues. Germline CDR1 is MNHEY and CDR2 is SVGAGI. V shed 0 bases and J shed 5 bases, with 10 bases lying between them.

This clone was counted a single time. This chain joins TRBV5-4 and TRBJ2-1; tentatively, D is TRBD2 (6 bases). The CDR3 contains 13 residues. The V gene lost 0 bases and the J gene lost 7 bases, with 8 bases spanning the gap. Germline V lookup: CDR1 SGHNT, CDR2 YYREEE (reference sequence). The CDR3 nucleotides read TGTGCCAGCAGCTTGGCCGGAGGGAATGAGCAGTTCTTC. It translates to CASSLAGGNEQFF. Together with reference TRBV5-4 and TRBJ2-1, the CDR3 gives the full variable domain: ETGVTQSPTHLIKTRGQQVTLRCSSQSGHNTVSWYQQALGQGPQFIFQYYREEENGRGNFPPRFSGLQFPNYSSELNVNALELDDSALYLCASSLAGGNEQFFGPGTRLTVL.

This clone was seen only once. The chain uses TRBV10-3 and TRBJ2-1; 7 bases are shared with TRBD2. Unmatched junction bases numbered 6, after V lost 4 bases and J lost 9 bases. This CDR3 region has 13 residues. Germline loops: CDR1 ENHRY, CDR2 SYGVKD. As DNA, the CDR3 is TGTGCCATCAGTGGTAGGCTAGCGGTTGAGCAGTTCTTC. Translating it yields CAISGRLAVEQFF.

This sequence joins TRBV19 and TRBJ2-2, with TRBD1 matching 9 bases. CDR1 and CDR2 from the germline V gene are LNHDA and SQIVND (reference sequence). After removal of 7 bases from V and 3 bases from J, the junction contained 18 bases not matched to a gene. There are 19 residues in the CDR3. The CDR3 reads CASMALNRGQGRDTGELFF. The DNA of the CDR3 is TGTGCCAGTATGGCCCTCAACCGGGGACAGGGTCGCGACACCGGGGAGCTGTTTTTT.

This chain connects TRBV28 to TRBJ1-2; D call uncertain. The CDR3 covers 14 residues. Trimming shortened V by 4 bases and J by 4 bases, and 13 bases separated the two germline ends. Germline-derived CDR1 and CDR2 are MDHEN and SYDVKM. The CDR3 sequence: CASSSLTAGYGYTF. In DNA, the CDR3 is TGTGCCAGCAGTTCTCTGACTGCTGGCTATGGCTACACCTTC.

The DNA for the CDR3 is TGTGCCAGCAGTGAAGGCGTTTTCAATGAAAAACTGTTTTTT. Residues: CASSEGVFNEKLFF. V and J are TRBV2 and TRBJ1-4; unclear D gene. This CDR3 region has 14 residues. Germline values: CDR1 SNHLY, CDR2 FYNNEI. Trimming took 1 base from V and 5 from J, leaving 8 bases between them. Looking up the rest from reference TRBV2 and TRBJ1-4 gives the full variable domain: EPEVTQTPSHQVTQMGQEVILRCVPISNHLYFYWYRQILGQKVEFLVSFYNNEISEKSEIFDDQFSVERPDGSNFTLKIRSTKLEDSAMYFCASSEGVFNEKLFFGSGTQLSVL.